What follows describes a single TCR beta chain. The source of the sample is a study of blood T cell repertoires in COVID-19. Study information: COVID-19 samples collected from the United States, Italy and Spain covered acute and convalescent phases. In each case, the material was cDNA or gDNA derived from T cells, B-cell-depleted T cells, or PBMCs.

CDR3 size: 16 residues. In germline, CDR1 is SGDLS, CDR2 YYNGEE. V shed 7 bases, J shed 4 bases, and the junction held 15 bases outside the gene matches. Original data processing: Estimates of nucleated cell counts were drawn from the amplification of reference gene primers. The repertoire was sequenced with immunoSEQ multiplex PCR; TCRdb's copy has only in-frame clones and lacks some. The DNA was the basis for D and trimming; V, J and clone size are from that table. The sample has roughly 140,000 clones, roughly three quarters seen once. The receptor was derived from a man aged 45 to 65 with active or convalescent COVID-19. Input material: peripheral blood. The V gene is TRBV9, the J gene TRBJ1-2, with TRBD1 identical over 8 bases. The CDR3 spells CASAPQGSGGPYGYTF. The CDR3 DNA follows: TGTGCCAGCGCACCCCAGGGGTCAGGGGGCCCCTATGGCTACACCTTC. Filled out from reference TRBV9 and TRBJ1-2, the complete variable domain reads DSGVTQTPKHLITATGQRVTLRCSPRSGDLSVYWYQQSLDQGLQFLIQYYNGEERAKGNILERFSAQQFPDLHSELNLSSLELGDSALYFCASAPQGSGGPYGYTFGSGTRLTVV.